This T cell receptor (beta chain) was sequenced in a study of T cell repertoires in ileal Crohn's disease. Study-wide context: Postoperative therapy was given to about half: about 11 thiopurines, 15 to 20 anti-TNF agents.

Note on this clone: Its target is not known.

General observations from the study: Postoperative endoscopy occurred within one year, median about 7 months.

Time point specified: neoterminal ileum biopsy at postoperative endoscopy, about 6 months after surgery. Adults with ileal or ileocolonic Crohn's disease and an indication for resection were eligible. The CDR3 runs to 15 residues. The germline gives CDR1 LGHNA, CDR2 YNFKEQ. Trimming cost V 0 bases and J 4 bases, with 13 bases left between them. Sequencing was performed with immunoSEQ multiplex PCR; in TCRdb, only in-frame clones are kept and a portion is missing. This sample has about 12,000 clones, with roughly four fifths found just once. Sequencing was done on a sample of ileal tissue. The rearrangement joins TRBV4-2 to TRBJ2-7; unclear D gene. The receptor comes from an adult with Crohn's disease. CDR3 nucleotide sequence: TGTGCCAGCAGCCAAGAAATAGCTCCGTCTTACGAGCAGTACTTC. It is translated as CASSQEIAPSYEQYF.